This T cell receptor (beta chain) was recorded in a study of graft-versus-host responses after intestinal transplantation. Study at large: Uniformly, recipients were administered anti-thymocyte globulin induction with subsequent tacrolimus and steroids for roughly three years. Points from the study as a whole: Graft-versus-host to host-versus-graft clonal ratios in allografts were high in patients with graft-donor T cell macrochimerism.

The CDR3 loop spans 13 amino acids. From germline, CDR1 is LGHNA and CDR2 YNFKEQ. Deletions cut 2 bases from V and 0 bases from J, with 3 bases between. Researchers processed graft tissue to release intraepithelial and lamina propria lymphocytes. With regard to this clone: The antigen is unknown.

Sequencing was performed with immunoSEQ multiplex PCR; in TCRdb, only in-frame clones are kept and a portion is missing. Of about 63,000 clones detected, approximately 91% appear once; the ten largest clones hold under 2%. Sequences were derived from ileum tissue, sampled less than 400 days after transplant. The J gene is TRBJ2-3, the V gene TRBV4-2; D unclear. This sequence originates from a human patient who received an intestinal transplant, so some T cells may come from the graft donor. Written as DNA, the CDR3 is TGTGCCAGCAGCCAAAGGAGCACAGATACGCAGTATTTT. Translation: CASSQRSTDTQYF.